The 28 T cell receptor beta chains in this list originate from one sample, sequenced in a study of monozygotic twins with inflammatory bowel disease. TCRdb re-called the 5' RACE reads; every CDR3 protein appears as one record, without DNA. This table holds around 200,000 distinct CDR3 sequences. Sequencing was performed on blood. The receptors originated from a human donor with ulcerative colitis or Crohn's disease, or a healthy co-twin of an affected twin (not recorded which).

J is TRBJ2-3 and V is TRBV5-1; TCRdb lists TRBD2, though no DNA is available to test this call. This CDR3 spans 14 amino acids. Germline V lookup: CDR1 SGHRS, CDR2 YFSETQ. CDR3 residues: CASYTGTLTDTQYF.

The chain is built from TRBV7-9 and TRBJ1-2; TCRdb outputs TRBD1, but without DNA this stays unchecked. Germline values: CDR1 SEHNR, CDR2 FQNEAQ (reference sequence). This CDR3 has 15 amino acids. The CDR3 sequence: CASSPRGGTSYGYTF.

V usage is TRBV19 and J usage is TRBJ1-4. The CDR3 covers 15 residues. Germline lookup yields CDR1 LNHDA and CDR2 SQIVND (reference sequence). CDR3: CASKEQGRLNEKLFF.

The chain uses TRBV6-2 or TRBV6-3 and TRBJ1-2. The CDR3 loop spans 15 amino acids. CDR1 is MNHEY and CDR2 is SVGEGT in the germline V gene. This CDR3 reads CASSSQGPSRDGYTF.

The chain couples TRBV7-2 to TRBJ1-1; the D gene TCRdb calls, TRBD1, cannot be checked with no DNA. This CDR3 comprises 16 residues. Per the germline V gene, CDR1 is SGHTA and CDR2 is FQGNSA. CDR3: CASSLNRRGPNTEAFF. Looking up the rest from reference TRBV7-2 and TRBJ1-1 gives the full variable domain: GAGVSQSPSNKVTEKGKDVELRCDPISGHTALYWYRQSLGQGLEFLIYFQGNSAPDKSGLPSDRFSAERTGGSVSTLTIQRTQQEDSAVYLCASSLNRRGPNTEAFFGQGTRLTVV.

This sequence joins TRBV12-3 or TRBV12-4 and TRBJ2-2; TCRdb lists TRBD2, though no DNA is available to test this call. The CDR3 loop spans 15 amino acids. The CDR3 loop is CASSLSSGGSGELFF.

The gene calls are TRBV5-1 and TRBJ2-3. This CDR3 is 15 amino acids long. Germline loops: CDR1 SGHRS, CDR2 YFSETQ. The CDR3 region is CASSLGKGNTDTQYF.

This chain joins TRBV19 and TRBJ1-3; without DNA, the TCRdb call of TRBD1 cannot be checked. CDR1 is LNHDA, CDR2 SQIVND, per germline (reference sequence). CDR3 length equals 17 residues. The CDR3 region is CASSMGPVGANGNTIYF. Full variable domain (rest looked up from reference TRBV19 and TRBJ1-3): DGGITQSPKYLFRKEGQNVTLSCEQNLNHDAMYWYRQDPGQGLRLIYYSQIVNDFQKGDIAEGYSVSREKKESFPLTVTSAQKNPTAFYLCASSMGPVGANGNTIYFGEGSWLTVV.

V is TRBV29-1 and J is TRBJ2-1; TCRdb proposes TRBD2, but this gene call is untestable without DNA. The CDR3 length is 14 residues. CDR1 is SQVTM and CDR2 is ANQGSEA in the germline V gene. The CDR3 loop is CSVESRLAGGHGFF.

The CDR3 protein is CASARGRDTQYF. V is TRBV27 and J is TRBJ2-3; TCRdb gives TRBD2 as the D gene, but with no DNA this cannot be confirmed. CDR3 length: 12 residues. Germline assignment: CDR1 MNHEY and CDR2 SMNVEV (reference sequence).

V and J are TRBV7-9 and TRBJ2-5; TCRdb's D call of TRBD2 is untestable without DNA. Germline V CDR1 and CDR2: SEHNR, FQNEAQ (reference sequence). CDR3 length: 17 amino acids. The CDR3 reads CASSRSGLAGVWETQYF.

This chain uses TRBV6-1 with TRBJ2-1; checking the TCRdb D call of TRBD1 is not possible without DNA. The CDR3 runs 16 residues. Germline CDR1 reads MNHNS; CDR2 reads SASEGT. CDR3 sequence reads: CASSEALRGVSNEQFF.

The V and J genes are TRBV7-9 and TRBJ2-7; TCRdb's assignment of TRBD2 cannot be checked, as there is no DNA. Germline assignment: CDR1 SEHNR and CDR2 FQNEAQ (reference sequence). The CDR3 length is 15 residues. This CDR3 reads CASSLSELAEYEQYF.

V is TRBV20-1 and J is TRBJ1-5; lacking DNA, the TRBD1 call made by TCRdb goes unchecked. Germline loops: CDR1 DFQATT, CDR2 SNEGSKA (reference sequence). This CDR3 contains 14 residues. This CDR3 reads CSAPRQGWNQPQHF.

The rearrangement links TRBV4-1 to TRBJ1-1; no DNA is available, so the TRBD1 call from TCRdb remains unchecked. CDR1 and CDR2 from the germline V gene are MGHRA and YSYEKL. The CDR3 is 13 amino acids. The CDR3 loop reads CASSRGQGGITFF.

J is TRBJ1-1 and V is TRBV5-1. This CDR3 contains 13 residues. CDR1 is SGHRS, CDR2 YFSETQ, per germline. The chain's CDR3 is CASSSMPGAEAFF.

CDR3 residues: CASSFPRGGITEAFF. The gene calls are TRBV6-5 and TRBJ1-1; TCRdb's D gene call, TRBD1, goes unchecked for lack of DNA. The CDR3 consists of 15 residues. Germline assignment: CDR1 MNHEY and CDR2 SVGAGI.

The chain carries TRBV14 and TRBJ2-5; the TCRdb D gene call, TRBD1, has no DNA to confirm it. CDR1 and CDR2 from the germline V gene are SGHDN and FVKESK. The CDR3 consists of 16 residues. CDR3 sequence reads: CASSQRGQGRQETQYF.

The CDR3 is CASSLRGLGNQPQHF. V and J are TRBV12-3 or TRBV12-4 and TRBJ1-5; the D call of TRBD1 rests on TCRdb alone, since no DNA is present to check it. CDR3 size: 15 residues.

This chain connects TRBV2 to TRBJ2-7; absent DNA, TCRdb's TRBD1 call cannot be checked. Germline-derived CDR1 and CDR2 are SNHLY and FYNNEI. There are 16 residues in the CDR3. The CDR3 sequence is CASKVQGAGLGYEQYF. Filled out from reference TRBV2 and TRBJ2-7, the complete variable domain reads EPEVTQTPSHQVTQMGQEVILRCVPISNHLYFYWYRQILGQKVEFLVSFYNNEISEKSEIFDDQFSVERPDGSNFTLKIRSTKLEDSAMYFCASKVQGAGLGYEQYFGPGTRLTVT.

The chain carries TRBV5-5 and TRBJ1-3. CDR3 length: 14 amino acids. Germline V gene data show CDR1 as SGHKS and CDR2 as YYEKEE (reference sequence). The CDR3 loop reads CDSSLGSSGNTIYF.

This rearrangement joins TRBV5-1 to TRBJ1-2; lacking DNA, the TRBD1 call made by TCRdb goes unchecked. Per the germline V gene, CDR1 is SGHRS and CDR2 is YFSETQ. This CDR3 is 14 amino acids long. The CDR3 loop reads CASSLPGQNYGYTF.

The rearrangement links TRBV12-3 or TRBV12-4 to TRBJ2-2; checking the TCRdb D call of TRBD2 is not possible without DNA. The CDR3 is 15 residues long. CDR3: CASRLSRQNTGELFF.

This rearrangement joins TRBV12-5 to TRBJ2-1. In germline, CDR1 is LGHNT, CDR2 FRNRAP. CDR3 length: 13 amino acids. CDR3 loop: CASGSPFRHEQFF.

The chain is built from TRBV18 and TRBJ2-1; TCRdb's D call of TRBD1 is untestable without DNA. The CDR3 is made up of 15 amino acids. Germline CDR1 and CDR2: KGHSH and LQKENI. CDR3 loop: CASSLGQGRNNEQFF.

V usage is TRBV3-1 and J usage is TRBJ2-2; TCRdb selects TRBD2, and the lack of DNA leaves this call unchecked. The CDR3 has 16 amino acids. Germline-derived CDR1 and CDR2 are LGHDT and YNNKEL (reference sequence). This chain's CDR3 is CASSQDWEGPTGELFF.

The chain uses TRBV20-1 and TRBJ2-1; the D call of TRBD1 rests on TCRdb alone, since no DNA is present to check it. CDR1 and CDR2 (germline): DFQATT, SNEGSKA (reference sequence). The CDR3 is 14 residues long. The CDR3 spells CSATRPSGYNEQFF.

This rearrangement joins TRBV18 to TRBJ2-2; TCRdb gives TRBD1 as the D gene, but with no DNA this cannot be confirmed. This CDR3 is 15 amino acids long. Germline CDR1 and CDR2: KGHSH and LQKENI. The CDR3: CASSPKGMNTGELFF.